Below are 24 T cell receptor beta chains sequenced from a single sample in a study of identical twins. TCRdb reanalysed the 5' RACE reads using MiXCR and keeps one entry per CDR3 protein. This table holds nearly 900,000 distinct CDR3 sequences, about 12% found once. The same data also contributed to another study, on yellow fever vaccine responses in identical twins.

Sequencing was carried out using PBMCs. These receptors all come from a woman aged 18-29 years in good health.

The J gene is TRBJ2-3, the V gene TRBV15; D is perhaps TRBD1 or TRBD2 (5 bases each). The V gene's germline CDR1 is LNHNV and CDR2 YYDKDF (reference sequence). Trimming removed 0 bases at V and 3 bases at J, with 19 bases between. The CDR3 is 18 amino acids. The chain's CDR3 is CATSRDPYGAPITDTQYF. In DNA, the CDR3 is TGTGCCACCAGCAGAGATCCGTACGGGGCACCTATTACAGATACGCAGTATTTT.

The chain recombines TRBV6-5 with TRBJ2-7, with 7 bases that match TRBD2. Germline assignment: CDR1 MNHEY and CDR2 SVGAGI. This CDR3 has 14 amino acids. V lost 3 bases to trimming and J lost 7 bases; unmatched junction nucleotides: 9. CDR3 coding DNA: TGTGCCAGCAGTTATATGGCGGGAGAGGGTGAGCAGTACTTC. Protein: CASSYMAGEGEQYF.

The rearrangement uses TRBV5-1 and TRBJ1-1; 9 nucleotides match TRBD1. J gave up 1 base and V 4 bases, and 5 bases lay outside the gene matches. The CDR3 runs to 15 residues. Germline values: CDR1 SGHRS, CDR2 YFSETQ. CDR3 loop: CASSRTQGANTEAFF. In nucleotides, the CDR3 is TGCGCCAGCAGCCGCACACAGGGGGCGAACACTGAAGCTTTCTTT.

As DNA, the CDR3 is TGTGCCAGCAGTTACGGGGGCTTGGGGTCCAAAAACATTCAGTACTTC. It is translated as CASSYGGLGSKNIQYF. The V call is TRBV12-3 or TRBV12-4, the J call TRBJ2-4; either TRBD1 or TRBD2 may fit D (6 bases each). The CDR3 contains 16 residues. Trimming removed 4 bases at V and 2 bases at J, with 15 bases between.

The CDR3 sequence is CASSPSQGENTEAFF. CDR3 in DNA: TGTGCCAGCAGCCCCAGCCAGGGGGAGAACACTGAAGCTTTCTTT. This chain joins TRBV7-9 and TRBJ1-1; the match to TRBD1 covers 7 bases. This CDR3 has 15 amino acids. The germline V gene has CDR1 SEHNR and CDR2 FQNEAQ (reference sequence). The V segment lost 5 bases and the J segment 1 base; nucleotides outside the gene matches: 7.

This clonotype occurred a few times. The genes are TRBV24-1 and TRBJ1-2, with D hard to call. This CDR3 comprises 13 residues. Germline CDR1 KGHDR, CDR2 SFDVKD. Trimming pared 11 bases from V and 2 bases from J, leaving 14 bases between. DNA of the CDR3: TGTGCCATCAGCGGCGGCCGGAACTATGGCTACACCTTC. Protein sequence: CAISGGRNYGYTF.

This clonotype has more than one count but fewer than ten. The rearrangement links TRBV20-1 to TRBJ2-2; D gene unclear. Per the germline V gene, CDR1 is DFQATT and CDR2 is SNEGSKA (reference sequence). V lost 3 bases and J lost 3, with 8 bases in between. CDR3 length equals 13 residues. CDR3 nucleotide sequence: TGCAGTGCTAGCCTACTGCACACCGGGGAGCTGTTTTTT. Amino acid sequence: CSASLLHTGELFF.

This clonotype was seen repeatedly, ten times or more. This chain uses TRBV4-1 with TRBJ1-2; 9 bases agree with TRBD1. This CDR3 is built from 17 residues. Germline assignment: CDR1 MGHRA and CDR2 YSYEKL. Germline trimming cut 0 bases from V and 4 bases from J; bases unmatched to any gene: 9. The CDR3 DNA is TGCGCCAGCAGCCAAGAAGTTGCCCCGGGACAGGGCTATGGCTACACCTTC. It is translated as CASSQEVAPGQGYGYTF.

This clonotype was seen a few times. The V gene is TRBV12-5, the J gene TRBJ1-5, with D possibly TRBD1 on 5 matching bases. The CDR3 contains 18 residues. With 0 bases removed from V and 0 bases from J, the gap between germline ends came to 15 bases. CDR1 and CDR2 (germline): LGHNT, FRNRAP. The CDR3 spells CASGLVGRDVYSNQPQHF. DNA of the CDR3: TGTGCTAGTGGTTTGGTTGGCAGGGACGTTTATAGCAATCAGCCCCAGCATTTT. Complete variable domain (other parts from reference TRBV12-5 and TRBJ1-5): DARVTQTPRHKVTEMGQEVTMRCQPILGHNTVFWYRQTMMQGLELLAYFRNRAPLDDSGMPKDRFSAEMPDATLATLKIQPSEPRDSAVYFCASGLVGRDVYSNQPQHFGDGTRLSIL.

The chain carries TRBV13 and TRBJ2-2; 9 nucleotides match TRBD2. The CDR3 has 16 residues. CDR1 and CDR2 (germline): PRHDT, FYEKMQ (reference sequence). After removal of 6 bases from V and 4 bases from J, the junction contained 9 bases not matched to a gene. CDR3 sequence (DNA): TGTGCCAGCAGTCCGAGGCTAGCGGGGATCACCGGGGAGCTGTTTTTT. Translated: CASSPRLAGITGELFF.

V usage is TRBV20-1 and J usage is TRBJ1-5; D possibly corresponds to TRBD1 (5 bases). Germline V CDR1 and CDR2: DFQATT, SNEGSKA (reference sequence). Trimming left V 5 bases short and J 2 bases short, with 13 bases between. This CDR3 is 14 amino acids long. The CDR3 region has the DNA TGCAGTGCTGCCGGCGGCAGGGGCAATCAGCCCCAGCATTTT. Translating gives CSAAGGRGNQPQHF.

This clonotype was observed many times. The chain couples TRBV4-1 to TRBJ2-7; D may be TRBD1 (6 bases). CDR1 and CDR2 (germline): MGHRA, YSYEKL. The ends were cut back, 0 bases at V and 1 base at J, with 10 bases in the middle. CDR3 length: 15 residues. This CDR3 reads CASSQEGQSSYEQYF. DNA of the CDR3: TGCGCCAGCAGCCAAGAGGGACAATCGTCCTACGAGCAGTACTTC.

This clonotype has only a few counts. The gene calls are TRBV10-3 and TRBJ2-1; D gene unclear. The CDR3 consists of 15 residues. CDR1 and CDR2 (germline): ENHRY, SYGVKD. Trimming removed 3 bases at V and 0 bases at J, with 9 bases between. CDR3 in DNA: TGTGCCATCAGTGATCTTCGGAGCTCCTACAATGAGCAGTTCTTC. Translating it yields CAISDLRSSYNEQFF.

The chain employs TRBV10-3 and TRBJ2-7; D is undetermined. Germline V gene data show CDR1 as ENHRY and CDR2 as SYGVKD. The CDR3 extends over 12 amino acids. V lost 0 bases, J lost 6 bases, and 6 bases lay in between. CDR3: CAISESYGEQYV. The CDR3 nucleotides are TGTGCCATCAGTGAGTCGTACGGCGAGCAGTACGTC.

This clonotype occurred a few times. This sequence joins TRBV12-5 and TRBJ1-5, with unresolved D. Germline lookup yields CDR1 LGHNT and CDR2 FRNRAP. The CDR3 sequence is 11 residues long. V lost 5 bases to trimming and J lost 8 bases, with 7 bases between them. Written as DNA, the CDR3 is TGTGCTAGTGGTGTCCACGAGCCCCAGCATTTT. Protein: CASGVHEPQHF.

The rearrangement uses TRBV11-2 and TRBJ2-2; D remains ambiguous. Trimming cost V 5 bases and J 9 bases, with 7 bases left between them. The V gene's germline CDR1 is SGHAT and CDR2 FQNNGV. The CDR3 extends over 11 amino acids. CDR3 protein: CASSHQRELFF. In nucleotides, the CDR3 is TGTGCCAGCAGCCACCAAAGGGAGCTGTTTTTT.

This clonotype was seen only a few times. The genes are TRBV4-1 and TRBJ2-5, with 9 positions matching TRBD1. The CDR3 is 16 residues long. Germline loops: CDR1 MGHRA, CDR2 YSYEKL. The ends lost 4 bases at V and 4 bases at J; junction bases unmatched: 10. The CDR3 spells CASSRQGGGSLETQYF. CDR3 bases: TGCGCCAGCAGCCGACAGGGGGGGGGGAGCTTAGAGACCCAGTACTTC.

This clonotype has just a few counts. The chain joins TRBV6-5 to TRBJ2-6; D is undetermined. V lost 2 bases to trimming and J lost 0 bases, with 5 bases between them. The CDR3 contains 15 residues. CDR1 is MNHEY, CDR2 SVGAGI, per germline. The CDR3, as DNA: TGTGCCAGCAGTTACGGTGCCTCTGGGGCCAACGTCCTGACTTTC. Encoded protein: CASSYGASGANVLTF.

This clonotype was picked up a small number of times. This chain links TRBV7-8 with TRBJ2-7; D is unclear. Germline V lookup: CDR1 SGHVS, CDR2 FQNEAQ. The CDR3 length is 11 residues. V was shortened by 5 bases and J by 7 bases, with 9 bases between the two germline ends. CDR3 bases: TGTGCCAGCAGCGCCGACGCGGAGCAGTACTTC. It is translated as CASSADAEQYF. Full variable domain (remainder filled in from reference TRBV7-8 and TRBJ2-7): GAGVSQSPRYKVAKRGQDVALRCDPISGHVSLFWYQQALGQGPEFLTYFQNEAQLDKSGLPSDRFFAERPEGSVSTLKIQRTQQEDSAVYLCASSADAEQYFGPGTRLTVT.

This clonotype has a handful of counts. The genes are TRBV7-3 and TRBJ1-2, with 9 bases lining up with TRBD1. With 4 bases clipped from V and 7 bases from J, the junction kept 10 bases outside the gene matches. The germline gives CDR1 SGHTA, CDR2 FQGTGA. The length of the CDR3 is 15 residues. The DNA for the CDR3 is TGTGCCAGCAGCTCCTCCGGGACAGGGTTTAGTGGCTACACCTTC. As protein: CASSSSGTGFSGYTF. The full variable domain, its missing parts supplied by reference TRBV7-3 and TRBJ1-2, is GAGVSQTPSNKVTEKGKYVELRCDPISGHTALYWYRQSLGQGPEFLIYFQGTGAADDSGLPNDRFFAVRPEGSVSTLKIQRTERGDSAVYLCASSSSGTGFSGYTFGSGTRLTVV.

There are a few counts of this clonotype. The genes are TRBV10-3 and TRBJ2-1; 9 bases line up with TRBD2. V shed 0 bases, J shed 1 base, and the junction held 13 bases outside the gene matches. This CDR3 comprises 20 residues. The germline gives CDR1 ENHRY, CDR2 SYGVKD. The CDR3: CAISESGGQRGVRSYNEQFF. The CDR3 region has the DNA TGTGCCATCAGTGAGTCCGGGGGCCAGCGGGGGGTAAGGTCCTACAATGAGCAGTTCTTC.

This chain joins TRBV3-1 and TRBJ1-2; 9 bases are shared with TRBD1. CDR1 and CDR2 (germline): LGHDT, YNNKEL (reference sequence). V trimming: 1 base; J trimming: 8 bases; junction bases outside the gene matches: 11. The CDR3 is 16 residues long. The CDR3 is CASSQAGTGLFGGYTF. DNA for the CDR3: TGTGCCAGCAGCCAAGCCGGGACAGGGCTTTTCGGCGGCTACACCTTC.

Only a few counts were recorded for this clonotype. The chain employs TRBV6-1 and TRBJ2-1; 7 nucleotides align to TRBD1. Per germline, CDR1 MNHNS and CDR2 SASEGT. The ends lost 6 bases at V and 5 bases at J; junction bases unmatched: 7. The CDR3 has 14 amino acids. CDR3 amino acids: CASRSPGQNNEQFF. For the CDR3, the DNA is TGTGCCAGCAGATCACCGGGACAGAACAATGAGCAGTTCTTC.

This clonotype appeared a few times. The V call is TRBV5-1, the J call TRBJ2-2; no reliable D call. V shed 3 bases and J shed 4 bases, with 10 bases lying between them. The CDR3 has 14 residues. CDR1 is SGHRS, CDR2 YFSETQ, per germline. The CDR3 reads CASSSDGSTGELFF. The CDR3 DNA is TGCGCCAGCAGCTCGGACGGATCCACCGGGGAGCTGTTTTTT.